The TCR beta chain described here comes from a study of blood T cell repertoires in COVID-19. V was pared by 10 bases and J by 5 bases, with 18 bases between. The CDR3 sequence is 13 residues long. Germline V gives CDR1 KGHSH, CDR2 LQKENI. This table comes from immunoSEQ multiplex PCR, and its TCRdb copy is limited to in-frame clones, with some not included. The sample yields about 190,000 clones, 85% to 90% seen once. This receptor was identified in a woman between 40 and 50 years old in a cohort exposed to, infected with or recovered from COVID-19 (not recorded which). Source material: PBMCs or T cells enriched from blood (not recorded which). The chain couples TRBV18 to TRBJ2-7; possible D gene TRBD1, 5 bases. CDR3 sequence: CATMTIQGNEQYF. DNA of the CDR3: TGTGCCACCATGACCATCCAGGGTAACGAGCAGTACTTC.